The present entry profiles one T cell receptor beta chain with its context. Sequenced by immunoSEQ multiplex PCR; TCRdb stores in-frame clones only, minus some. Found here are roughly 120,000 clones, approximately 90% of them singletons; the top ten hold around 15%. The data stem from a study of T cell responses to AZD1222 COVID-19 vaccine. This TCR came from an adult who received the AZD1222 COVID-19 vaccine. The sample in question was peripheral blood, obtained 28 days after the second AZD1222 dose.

For the CDR3, the DNA is TGTGCCACCAGTGATTCATGGGGGGATACGCAGTATTTT. Residues: CATSDSWGDTQYF. The V and J genes are TRBV24-1 and TRBJ2-3; D assignment may be TRBD1 or TRBD2 (5 bases each). This CDR3 region has 13 residues. V lost 2 bases to trimming and J lost 6 bases, with 8 bases between them. Germline assignment: CDR1 KGHDR and CDR2 SFDVKD.